The 11 T cell receptor beta chains below come from one sample, sequenced in a study of blood T cells in healthy people across ages. Through a sample-barcoded 5' primer and a J-beta primer mix, a second PCR was run for about 6 to 11 cycles. Using its own MiXCR run on the 5' RACE reads, TCRdb lists one record per CDR3 protein. The data hold some 1.5 million distinct CDR3 sequences, with over 25% observed a single time. Sequenced material: blood. Receptors were obtained from a woman under 40 in good health.

This chain links TRBV12-3 or TRBV12-4 with TRBJ1-1, with D unclear. Trimming pared 5 bases from V and 3 bases from J, leaving 10 bases between. The CDR3 covers 13 residues. The CDR3 sequence: CASSLRTDTEAFF. Written as DNA, the CDR3 is TGTGCCAGCAGTCTACGGACGGACACTGAAGCTTTCTTT.

Concerning this clonotype itself: A single base separates this from a much larger clone, so it may be a read error. The genes are TRBV29-1 and TRBJ2-3; D is perhaps TRBD2 (6 bases). The V gene lost 7 bases and the J gene lost 4 bases, with 18 bases spanning the gap. The germline gives CDR1 SQVTM, CDR2 ANQGSEA. This CDR3 region has 14 residues. DNA for the CDR3: TGCAGCGCCAACCGGGGGAAGGAGGCAGATACGCAGTATTTT. Its protein product is CSANRGKEADTQYF.

The chain couples TRBV14 to TRBJ2-1; 14 bases align to TRBD2. Germline V gives CDR1 SGHDN, CDR2 FVKESK. The CDR3 loop spans 18 amino acids. J gave up 10 bases and V 4 bases, and 15 bases lay outside the gene matches. The CDR3: CASSPWGTSGGPTGEQFF. In DNA form, the CDR3 reads TGTGCCAGCAGCCCTTGGGGGACTAGCGGGGGCCCGACGGGGGAGCAGTTCTTC.

The chain combines TRBV5-1 with TRBJ2-1, with 8 bases lining up with TRBD2. This CDR3 comprises 16 residues. The J segment lost 6 bases and the V segment lost 3 bases, leaving 11 bases of the junction unmatched. Germline-derived CDR1 and CDR2 are SGHRS and YFSETQ. The CDR3 DNA reads TGCGCCAGCAGCTCCGGCGTCGGGGGGGCCATCAATGAGCAGTTCTTC. This translates into CASSSGVGGAINEQFF.

Turning to this clonotype: Germline is not matched at one junction end, which may reflect a read error. The rearrangement joins TRBV6-1 to TRBJ1-6, with D unclear. Germline V gene lookup returns CDR1 MNHNS and CDR2 SASEGT. The CDR3 runs to 14 residues. The CDR3 sequence is CASGPAGYNSPLHF. Here the CDR3 DNA reads TGTGCCAGCGGGCCCGCGGGGTACAATTCGCCCCTCCACTTT.

V usage is TRBV5-1 and J usage is TRBJ2-4, with D tentatively TRBD2 (6 bases). The CDR3 loop spans 20 amino acids. Per germline, CDR1 SGHRS and CDR2 YFSETQ. Trimming stripped 3 bases from V and 0 bases from J, with 25 bases between. The CDR3 loop reads CASSSNGGFFGNLAKNIQYF. The DNA of the CDR3 is TGCGCCAGCAGCTCCAATGGAGGGTTCTTTGGGAACTTAGCCAAAAACATTCAGTACTTC.

This clonotype has a single count. The chain has TRBV20-1 and TRBJ2-4; TRBD1 is a possible D gene (6 bases). Between the trimmed V and J ends, which lost 7 bases and 5 bases, there was a span of 12 bases. The CDR3 spans 12 residues. Germline loops: CDR1 DFQATT, CDR2 SNEGSKA (reference sequence). The CDR3 region is CSVLDRENIQYF. The CDR3 DNA is TGCAGTGTCCTGGACAGAGAAAACATTCAGTACTTC.

About this clonotype itself: This may come from a read error, since a much larger clone is one base off. The rearrangement uses TRBV4-1 and TRBJ2-3; no reliable D call. The CDR3 sequence is 13 residues long. Trimming cost V 4 bases and J 5 bases, with 10 bases left between them. The V gene's germline CDR1 is MGHRA and CDR2 YSYEKL. The DNA of the CDR3 is TGCGCCAGCAGCCCTACCTGGGGAGATACGCAGTATTTT. Translated: CASSPTWGDTQYF.

Worth noting for this clonotype: A much larger clone is a single base away; this may be a read error. This CDR3 is CAISKWGTAYGYTF. For the CDR3, the DNA is TGTGCCATCAGTAAGTGGGGGACGGCCTATGGCTACACCTTC. This chain links TRBV10-3 with TRBJ1-2, with D possibly matching TRBD1 (5 bases). Germline V gene lookup returns CDR1 ENHRY and CDR2 SYGVKD. There are 14 residues in the CDR3. V shed 5 bases and J shed 4 bases, with 14 bases lying between them.

V gene TRBV5-1 combines with J gene TRBJ2-3, with 8 bases lining up with TRBD2. Per the germline V gene, CDR1 is SGHRS and CDR2 is YFSETQ. The CDR3 is made up of 14 amino acids. J was trimmed by 7 bases and V by 0 bases; bases with no gene match: 4. CDR3 region: CASSLASGGHTQYF. DNA for the CDR3: TGCGCCAGCAGCTTGGCCTCGGGGGGGCATACGCAGTATTTT.

This clonotype was detected only once. This may arise from a read error, as a much more abundant clone is one base away. The J gene is TRBJ2-7, the V gene TRBV12-3 or TRBV12-4, with D unclear. The CDR3 runs 13 residues. The CDR3 DNA reads TGTGCCTGCAGCCTCAGATTCTCCTACGAGCAGTACTTC. Translating it yields CACSLRFSYEQYF.